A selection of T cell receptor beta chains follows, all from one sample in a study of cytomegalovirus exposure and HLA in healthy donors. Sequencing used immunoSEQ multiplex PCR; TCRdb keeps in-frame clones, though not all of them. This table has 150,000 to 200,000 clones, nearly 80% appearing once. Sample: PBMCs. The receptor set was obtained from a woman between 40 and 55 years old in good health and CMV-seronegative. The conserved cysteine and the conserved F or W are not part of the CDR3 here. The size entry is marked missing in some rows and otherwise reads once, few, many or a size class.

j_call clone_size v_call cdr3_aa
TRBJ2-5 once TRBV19 ASSPPSGRAFRETQY
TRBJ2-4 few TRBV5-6 ASSSGVPGTKNIQY
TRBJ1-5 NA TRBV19 ASSIAGGGPQPQH
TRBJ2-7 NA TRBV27 ASSWGKGPYEQY
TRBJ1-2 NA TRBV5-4 ASSLGMTGNYGYT
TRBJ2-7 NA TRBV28 ASSGQMLRGQY
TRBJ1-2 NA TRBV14 ASSQETRPHPYGYT
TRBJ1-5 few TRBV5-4 ASSPGTGLNQPQH
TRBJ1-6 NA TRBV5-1 ASSLAGDSSNSPLH
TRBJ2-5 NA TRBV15 ATSRDKGGFEDQY
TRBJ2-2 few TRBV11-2 ASSFTGQNTGELF
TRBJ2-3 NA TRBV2 ARSGIGLPPTDTQY
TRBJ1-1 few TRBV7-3 ASSPTGVNTEAF
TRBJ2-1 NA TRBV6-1 ASTSFNEQF
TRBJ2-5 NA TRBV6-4 ASSDSGGGEQETQY
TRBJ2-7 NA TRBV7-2 ASSSQVYEQY
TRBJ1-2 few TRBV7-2 ASSLNLQGIHGYT
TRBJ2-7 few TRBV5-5 ASSLGTGLYEQY
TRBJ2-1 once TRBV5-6 ASSLTGNHLEQF
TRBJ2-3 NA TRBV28 ASSLEPGGALTDTQY
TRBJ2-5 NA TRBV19 ASTRQGTETQY
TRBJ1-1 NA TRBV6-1 ASRMTNTEAF
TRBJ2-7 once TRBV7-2 ASSSGYSTSSYEQY
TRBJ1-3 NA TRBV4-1 ASSPGRGYSGNTIY
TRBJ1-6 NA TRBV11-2 ASSERGGNSPLH
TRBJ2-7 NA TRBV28 ASRAVRGGTYEQY
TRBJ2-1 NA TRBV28 ASRVSSSGIIGEQF
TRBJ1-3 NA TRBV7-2 ASSFGQVKGNTIY
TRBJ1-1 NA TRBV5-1 ASSMTAEVNTEAF
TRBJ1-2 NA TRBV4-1 ASTWTDRETYGYT
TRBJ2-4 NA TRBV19 ASSGRAGSIQY
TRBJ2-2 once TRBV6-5 ASSRTGSSRGLF
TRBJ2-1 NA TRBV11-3 ASSAGTGGIEQF
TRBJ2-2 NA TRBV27 ASSLSRGLGELF
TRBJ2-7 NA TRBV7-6 ASSSGQGVSYEQY
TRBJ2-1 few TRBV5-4 ASSAGQGINNEQF
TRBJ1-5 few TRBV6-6 ASREGLKPHQPQH
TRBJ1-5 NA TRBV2 ASSEAASYQPQH
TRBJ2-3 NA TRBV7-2 ASSFLTGTDTQY
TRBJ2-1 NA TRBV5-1 ASSLAVRGGLGSYNEQF
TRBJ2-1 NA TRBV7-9 ASRFSGFAF
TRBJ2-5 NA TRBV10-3 AISEGAQEY
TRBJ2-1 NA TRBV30 AWDPGQGSYNEQF
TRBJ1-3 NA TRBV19 ASRALQGSSGNTIY
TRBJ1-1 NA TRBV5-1 ASSSVGDTEAF
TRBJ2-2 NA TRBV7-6 ASSLGGRSQVGDTYTGELF
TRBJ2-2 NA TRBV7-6 ASSRGTAGGAGELF